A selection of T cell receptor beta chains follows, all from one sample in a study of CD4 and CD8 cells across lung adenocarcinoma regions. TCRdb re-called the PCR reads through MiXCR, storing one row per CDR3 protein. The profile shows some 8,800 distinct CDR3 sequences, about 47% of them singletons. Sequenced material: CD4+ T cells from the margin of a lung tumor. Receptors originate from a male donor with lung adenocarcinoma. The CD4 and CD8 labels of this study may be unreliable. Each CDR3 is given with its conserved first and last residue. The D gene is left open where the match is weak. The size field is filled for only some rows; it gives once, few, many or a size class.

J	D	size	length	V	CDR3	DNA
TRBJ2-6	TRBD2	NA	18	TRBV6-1	CASSRTSGRSSGANVLTF	TGTGCCAGCAGCAGGACTAGCGGGAGGTCCTCTGGGGCCAACGTCCTGACTTTC
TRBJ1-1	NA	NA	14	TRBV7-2	CASSLDGRYTEAFF	TGTGCCAGCAGCTTAGACGGCAGGTACACTGAAGCTTTCTTT
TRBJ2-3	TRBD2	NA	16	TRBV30	CAWSVPGGWANDTQYF	TGTGCCTGGAGTGTACCGGGGGGGTGGGCGAATGATACGCAGTACTTT
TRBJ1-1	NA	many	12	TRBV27	CASSGGGTEAFF	TGTGCCAGCAGTGGCGGGGGCACTGAAGCTTTCTTT
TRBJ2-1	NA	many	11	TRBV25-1	CASSEFNEQFF	TGTGCCAGCAGTGAATTTAATGAGCAGTTCTTC
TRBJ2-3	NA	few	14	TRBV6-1	CASSLASSTDTQYF	TGTGCCAGCAGTCTAGCGTCTAGCACAGATACGCAGTATTTT
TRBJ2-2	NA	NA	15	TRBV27	CASSLWLARGGELFF	TGTGCCAGCAGTTTATGGCTAGCACGGGGCGGGGAGCTGTTTTTT
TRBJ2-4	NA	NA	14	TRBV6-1	CASRGLCGTNIQYF	TGTGCCAGCAGGGGGCTGTGTGGGACAAACATTCAGTACTTC
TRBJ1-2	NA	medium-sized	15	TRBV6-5	CASSLTASTIYGYTF	TGTGCCAGCAGTTTGACAGCCTCAACGATTTATGGCTACACCTTC
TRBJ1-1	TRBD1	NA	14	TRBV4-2	CASSQALDRGEAFF	TGTGCCAGCAGCCAAGCGTTGGACAGGGGCGAAGCTTTCTTT
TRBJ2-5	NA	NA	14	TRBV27	CASNSAGHQETQYF	TGTGCCAGCAACTCGGCGGGTCATCAAGAGACCCAGTACTTC
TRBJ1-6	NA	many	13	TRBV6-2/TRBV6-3	CASSRARVSPLHF	TGTGCCAGCAGCCGGGCTCGCGTTTCACCCCTCCACTTT
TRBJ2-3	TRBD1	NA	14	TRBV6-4	CRVRGLRATDIQYF	TGCCGCGTCAGGGGGCTGCGAGCCACGGACATTCAGTATTTT
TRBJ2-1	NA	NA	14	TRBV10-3	CAISPGEYNNEQFF	TGTGCCATCAGTCCGGGGGAGTATAACAATGAGCAGTTCTTC
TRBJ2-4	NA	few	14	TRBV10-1	CASSEMRSGGFQYF	TGCGCCAGCAGTGAGATGCGGAGCGGAGGGTTTCAGTACTTC
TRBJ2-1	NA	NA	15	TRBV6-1	CASSVDGSSYNEQFF	TGTGCCAGCAGTGTGGACGGGAGCTCCTACAATGAGCAGTTCTTC